Presented here are 22 T cell receptor beta chains from one specimen sequenced in a study of T cell responses to AZD1222 COVID-19 vaccine (dated by TCRdb to the early 2020s). The time point label for this specimen denotes: about 28 days (+/-7) after the second vaccine dose. Library preparation employed the immunoSEQ multiplex PCR assay. Drawn from immuneACCESS, this table holds only the in-frame rearrangements with V and J called that TCRdb kept. Clones are partly lost; checked studies trace under half to an unresolved V gene and leave the rest unexplained. The sample yields about 180,000 clones; 88% were counted once. The ten largest account for more than 25% of the sample. Source: peripheral blood, taken 28 days after the second AZD1222 dose. Every receptor here comes from an adult who received the AZD1222 COVID-19 vaccine.

This clone occurred a few times. One end of the junction fails to match germline, which may point to a read error. The J gene is TRBJ2-7, the V gene TRBV11-2; D is unclear. This CDR3 has 12 residues. Germline CDR1 is SGHAT and CDR2 is FQNNGV. The CDR3 DNA is TGTGCCAGCAGCTTAGTATCCTCCGAGCAGTACTTC. Translated: CASSLVSSEQYF.

The rearrangement joins TRBV3-1 (or the pseudogene TRBV3-2) to TRBJ1-4; TRBD1 matches at 9 bases. CDR1 and CDR2 (germline): LGHDT, YNNKEL (reference sequence). The CDR3 is 14 residues long. Trimming removed 3 bases from V and 8 bases from J; junction bases left unmatched: 4. The CDR3 region has the DNA TGTGCCAGCAGCCAGGGGGGGACAGGGGAAAAACTGTTTTTT. This translates into CASSQGGTGEKLFF.

V usage is TRBV7-9 and J usage is TRBJ2-2, with 13 bases that match TRBD2. The J segment lost 1 base and the V segment lost 4 bases, leaving 6 bases of the junction unmatched. The CDR3 totals 18 residues. Germline V gene lookup returns CDR1 SEHNR and CDR2 FQNEAQ (reference sequence). The CDR3 loop is CASSSRLAGGGNTGELFF. CDR3 coding DNA: TGTGCCAGCAGCTCCCGACTAGCGGGAGGTGGGAACACCGGGGAGCTGTTTTTT.

This rearrangement joins TRBV19 to TRBJ1-5; 8 positions agree with TRBD1. This CDR3 is 14 amino acids long. With 3 bases clipped from V and 6 bases from J, the junction kept 4 bases outside the gene matches. CDR1 and CDR2 (germline): LNHDA, SQIVND (reference sequence). The chain's CDR3 is CASSIGQGAQPQHF. CDR3 nucleotides: TGTGCCAGTAGTATTGGGCAGGGGGCTCAGCCCCAGCATTTT.

The V gene is TRBV19, the J gene TRBJ2-1, with TRBD2 matching 11 bases. V dropped 3 bases and J dropped 0; count of bases not matched to a gene: 13. The germline V gene has CDR1 LNHDA and CDR2 SQIVND (reference sequence). The CDR3 has 20 residues. CDR3 loop: CASSMLRVSGRASSYNEQFF. CDR3 nucleotide sequence: TGTGCCAGTAGTATGCTGCGGGTTAGCGGGAGGGCCAGCTCCTACAATGAGCAGTTCTTC.

V gene TRBV7-2 combines with J gene TRBJ2-5, with TRBD2 as a possible D gene (5 bases). V lost 1 base and J 5 bases, leaving 14 bases between the germline ends. This CDR3 spans 15 amino acids. CDR1 and CDR2 from the germline V gene are SGHTA and FQGNSA. This CDR3 is CASSLGLAIKETQYF. CDR3 DNA sequence: TGTGCCAGCAGCTTAGGGCTAGCTATTAAGGAGACCCAGTACTTC.

In DNA, the CDR3 is TGTGCCAGCAGCAAAGCAAAATCCGGGACCCAGTACTTC. Translated, it gives CASSKAKSGTQYF. The J gene is TRBJ2-5, the V gene TRBV21-1; the D segment call TRBD2 is taken from the table without a DNA check. TRBV21-1 corresponds to a pseudogene. CDR3 length: 13 amino acids.

The J gene is TRBJ2-7, the V gene TRBV28; 9 positions agree with TRBD2. The V and J ends lost 7 bases and 4 bases, in that order; junction bases with no gene match: 11. The germline V gene has CDR1 MDHEN and CDR2 SYDVKM. This CDR3 contains 15 residues. DNA of the CDR3: TGTGCCAGCACGGCTCAAGCGGGAGGCCCTTACGAGCAGTACTTC. This sequence encodes CASTAQAGGPYEQYF.

The chain links TRBV21-1 to TRBJ2-1; no DNA check was done on the table's D call, TRBD2. TRBV21-1 counts as a pseudogene. This CDR3 spans 18 amino acids. Here the CDR3 DNA reads TGTGCCAGCACTCTACCTCCCGGCGGGAAGAGGTCCTACAATGAGCAGTTCTTC. This codes for CASTLPPGGKRSYNEQFF.

The J gene is TRBJ1-1, the V gene TRBV18; TRBD1 might be the D (6 bases). V was clipped by 4 bases and J by 4 bases, with 16 bases between them. The CDR3 extends over 15 amino acids. CDR1 and CDR2 (germline): KGHSH, LQKENI. The CDR3 DNA is TGTGCCAGCTCACGAGAATTGGGCAGGGGCACTGAAGCTTTCTTT. Translated, it gives CASSRELGRGTEAFF.

V gene TRBV19 combines with J gene TRBJ2-3; D tentatively reads TRBD1 or TRBD2 (5 bases each). The V gene's germline CDR1 is LNHDA and CDR2 SQIVND (reference sequence). This CDR3 is built from 16 residues. V was pared by 5 bases and J by 1 base, with 16 bases between. This chain's CDR3 is CASSPRDGSGTDTQYF. DNA for the CDR3: TGTGCCAGTAGTCCGAGGGACGGCAGCGGCACAGATACGCAGTATTTT.

V usage is TRBV4-1 and J usage is TRBJ2-3, with D uncertain. V lost 1 base and J 6 bases, leaving 8 bases between the germline ends. Germline loops: CDR1 MGHRA, CDR2 YSYEKL. The CDR3 length is 13 residues. The CDR3 bases are TGCGCCAGCAGCCAAGGTAGACTTGATACGCAGTATTTT. It is translated as CASSQGRLDTQYF.

This chain connects TRBV28 to TRBJ1-1; TRBD1 aligns across 7 bases. V lost 10 bases to trimming and J lost 0 bases; unmatched junction nucleotides: 8. CDR1 and CDR2 from the germline V gene are MDHEN and SYDVKM. The length of the CDR3 is 14 residues. CDR3 protein: CAIITGAMNTEAFF. DNA of the CDR3: TGTGCCATAATCACAGGGGCGATGAACACTGAAGCTTTCTTT.

The chain joins TRBV20-1 to TRBJ2-5; 7 nucleotides align to TRBD2. Germline values: CDR1 DFQATT, CDR2 SNEGSKA (reference sequence). The CDR3 is 11 residues long. Germline trimming cut 1 base from V and 9 bases from J; bases unmatched to any gene: 2. In DNA form, the CDR3 reads TGCAGTGCTAGAGGGGGGGGTGCCCAGTACTTC. It encodes CSARGGGAQYF.

The chain uses TRBV9 and TRBJ2-2, with D perhaps TRBD1 (5 bases). Germline assignment: CDR1 SGDLS and CDR2 YYNGEE. This CDR3 is 16 amino acids long. The V end lost 0 bases, the J end lost 0 bases, and 9 bases lay between the germline ends. The CDR3 spells CASSVAVGANTGELFF. In DNA form, the CDR3 reads TGTGCCAGCAGCGTAGCGGTAGGGGCGAACACCGGGGAGCTGTTTTTT.

V gene TRBV7-2 combines with J gene TRBJ2-2; D perhaps matches TRBD2 (6 bases). The CDR3 is 15 amino acids. The germline V gene has CDR1 SGHTA and CDR2 FQGNSA. The V gene lost 1 base and the J gene lost 2 bases, with 8 bases spanning the gap. CDR3 nucleotides: TGTGCCAGCAGCTTAGGCGGGACCAACACCGGGGAGCTGTTTTTT. This encodes CASSLGGTNTGELFF.

This chain links TRBV7-2 with TRBJ2-3; D remains unclear. CDR1 is SGHTA, CDR2 FQGNSA, per germline. V was trimmed by 5 bases and J by 1 base, leaving 13 bases between them. CDR3 length: 15 residues. The CDR3 DNA is TGTGCCAGCAGCGGGTGGGCCCCGGGCACAGATACGCAGTATTTT. Its protein product is CASSGWAPGTDTQYF.

This clone was detected ten times or more. This chain connects TRBV6-1 to TRBJ2-1; TRBD2 matches at 10 bases. Trimming took 2 bases from V and 6 from J; bases not matched to a gene: 4. The length of the CDR3 is 15 residues. Looked up from germline, CDR1 is MNHNS and CDR2 is SASEGT. The CDR3, as DNA: TGTGCCAGCAGTGAAATAGTAGCGGGAGGCAATGAGCAGTTCTTC. It codes for CASSEIVAGGNEQFF.

The chain combines TRBV4-1 with TRBJ1-1; D is possibly TRBD1 (6 bases). The germline CDR1 and CDR2 sequences are MGHRA and YSYEKL. CDR3 size: 15 residues. Trimming pared 4 bases from V and 5 bases from J, leaving 17 bases between. Here the CDR3 reads CASSRIQGWETEAFF. The CDR3 bases are TGCGCCAGCAGCCGCATACAGGGATGGGAGACTGAAGCTTTCTTT.

The chain couples TRBV2 to TRBJ1-3; D not resolved. The germline V gene has CDR1 SNHLY and CDR2 FYNNEI. V was trimmed by 6 bases and J by 0 bases, leaving 12 bases between them. The CDR3 runs to 15 residues. CDR3 in amino acids: CASSRRTGSGNTIYF. CDR3 DNA sequence: TGTGCCAGCAGCCGTAGGACTGGCTCTGGAAACACCATATATTTT.

A single count supports this clone. The J gene is TRBJ2-7, the V gene TRBV7-6; 16 bases align to TRBD2. From germline, CDR1 is SGHVS and CDR2 FNYEAQ. This CDR3 has 14 residues. V trimming: 4 bases; J trimming: 7 bases; junction bases outside the gene matches: 1. This chain's CDR3 is CASSSGLAGGEQYF. The CDR3 DNA follows: TGTGCCAGCAGCTCGGGACTAGCGGGAGGGGAGCAGTACTTC.

The rearrangement links TRBV11-1 to TRBJ2-5; D unclear. Trimming removed 5 bases at V and 2 bases at J, with 12 bases between. Per the germline V gene, CDR1 is SGHAT and CDR2 is FQDESV (reference sequence). This CDR3 contains 14 residues. The CDR3 coding sequence is TGTGCCAGCAGCCCGGTGGAGCCGCAAGAGACCCAGTACTTC. Amino acid sequence: CASSPVEPQETQYF.